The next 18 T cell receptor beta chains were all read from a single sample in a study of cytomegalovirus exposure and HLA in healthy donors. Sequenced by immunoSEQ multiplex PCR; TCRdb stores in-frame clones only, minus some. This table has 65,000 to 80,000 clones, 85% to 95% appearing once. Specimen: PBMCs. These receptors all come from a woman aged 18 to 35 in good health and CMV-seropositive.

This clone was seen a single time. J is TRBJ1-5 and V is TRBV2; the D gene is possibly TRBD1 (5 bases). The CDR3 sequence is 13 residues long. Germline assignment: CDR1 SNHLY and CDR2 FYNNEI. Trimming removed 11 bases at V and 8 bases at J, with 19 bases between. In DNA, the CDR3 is TGTGCCGCATCGGTGGGGCCCAGGGAGCCCCAGCATTTT. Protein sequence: CAASVGPREPQHF.

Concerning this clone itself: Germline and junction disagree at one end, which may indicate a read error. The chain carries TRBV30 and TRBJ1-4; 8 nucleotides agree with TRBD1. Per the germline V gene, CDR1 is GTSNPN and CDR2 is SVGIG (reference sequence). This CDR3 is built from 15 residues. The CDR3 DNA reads TGTGCCCGGAGTGGAGACAGGGGAGGAGGTGAAAAACTGTTTTTT. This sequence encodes CARSGDRGGGEKLFF.

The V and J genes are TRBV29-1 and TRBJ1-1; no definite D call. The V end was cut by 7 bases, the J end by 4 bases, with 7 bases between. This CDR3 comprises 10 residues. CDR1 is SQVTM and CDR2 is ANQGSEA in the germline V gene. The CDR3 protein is CSAVGTEAFF. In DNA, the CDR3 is TGCAGCGCGGTTGGCACTGAAGCTTTCTTT.

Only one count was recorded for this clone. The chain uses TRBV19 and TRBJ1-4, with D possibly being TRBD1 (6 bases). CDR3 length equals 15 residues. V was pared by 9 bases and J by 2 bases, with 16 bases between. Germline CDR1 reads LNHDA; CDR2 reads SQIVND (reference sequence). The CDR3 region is CARNHHRVTNEKLFF. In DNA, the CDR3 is TGTGCCAGAAACCACCACAGGGTTACTAATGAAAAACTGTTTTTT.

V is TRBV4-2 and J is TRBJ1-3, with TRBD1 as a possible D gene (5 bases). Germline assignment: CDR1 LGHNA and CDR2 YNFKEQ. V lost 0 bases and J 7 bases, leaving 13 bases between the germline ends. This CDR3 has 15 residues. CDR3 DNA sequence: TGTGCCAGCAGCCAAGATCCTTCAGGGTATAACACCATATATTTT. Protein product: CASSQDPSGYNTIYF.

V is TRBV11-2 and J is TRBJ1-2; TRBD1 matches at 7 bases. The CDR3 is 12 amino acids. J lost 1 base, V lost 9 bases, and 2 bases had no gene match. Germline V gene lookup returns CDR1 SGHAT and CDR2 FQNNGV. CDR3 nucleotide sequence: TGTGCCAGAGACAGGGATAACTATGGCTACACCTTC. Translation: CARDRDNYGYTF.

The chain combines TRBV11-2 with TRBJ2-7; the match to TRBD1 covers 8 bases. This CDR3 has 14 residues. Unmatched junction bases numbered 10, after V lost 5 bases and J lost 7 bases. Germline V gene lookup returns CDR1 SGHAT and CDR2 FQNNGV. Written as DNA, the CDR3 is TGTGCCAGCAGCGCACAGGGGGTGAGGGGGGAGCAGTACTTC. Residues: CASSAQGVRGEQYF.

Here the CDR3 DNA reads TGTGCCACCAAAACCACTGGAGAAGAAGGACTAGCGGGAGGGCCAGGGGGCACAGATACGCAGTATTTT. This codes for CATKTTGEEGLAGGPGGTDTQYF. The chain carries TRBV19 and TRBJ2-3, with 15 bases aligning to TRBD2. This CDR3 contains 23 residues. The V gene end was trimmed by 10 bases and the J gene end by 1 base; junction bases not matched to a gene: 27. Looked up from germline, CDR1 is LNHDA and CDR2 is SQIVND (reference sequence).

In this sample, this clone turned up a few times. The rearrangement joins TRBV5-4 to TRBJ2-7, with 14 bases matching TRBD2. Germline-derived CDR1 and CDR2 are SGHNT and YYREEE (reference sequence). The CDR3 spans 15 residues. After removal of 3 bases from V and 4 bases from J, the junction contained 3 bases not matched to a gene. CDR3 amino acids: CASSSGLAGGYEQYF. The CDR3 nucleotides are TGTGCCAGCAGCTCTGGACTAGCGGGGGGTTACGAGCAGTACTTC. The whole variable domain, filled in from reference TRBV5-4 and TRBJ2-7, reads ETGVTQSPTHLIKTRGQQVTLRCSSQSGHNTVSWYQQALGQGPQFIFQYYREEENGRGNFPPRFSGLQFPNYSSELNVNALELDDSALYLCASSSGLAGGYEQYFGPGTRLTVT.

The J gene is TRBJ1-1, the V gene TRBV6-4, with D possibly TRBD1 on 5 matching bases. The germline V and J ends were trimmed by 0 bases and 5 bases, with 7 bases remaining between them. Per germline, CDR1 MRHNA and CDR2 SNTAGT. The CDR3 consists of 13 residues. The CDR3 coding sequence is TGTGCCAGCAGTGACTCGGAGGGGACTGAAGCTTTCTTT. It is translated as CASSDSEGTEAFF.

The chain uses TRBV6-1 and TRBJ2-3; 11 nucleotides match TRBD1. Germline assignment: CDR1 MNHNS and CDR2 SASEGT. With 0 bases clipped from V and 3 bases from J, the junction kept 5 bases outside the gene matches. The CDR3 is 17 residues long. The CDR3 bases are TGTGCCAGCAGTGAAGCGGTGGGGACAGGGGGGACAGATACGCAGTATTTT. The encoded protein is CASSEAVGTGGTDTQYF.

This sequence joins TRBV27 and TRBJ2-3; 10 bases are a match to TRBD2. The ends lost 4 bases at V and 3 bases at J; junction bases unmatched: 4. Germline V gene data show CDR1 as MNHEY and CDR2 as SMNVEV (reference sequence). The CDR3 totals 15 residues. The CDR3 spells CASSYRLAGTDTQYF. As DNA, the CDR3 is TGTGCCAGCAGTTACAGACTAGCGGGTACAGATACGCAGTATTTT.

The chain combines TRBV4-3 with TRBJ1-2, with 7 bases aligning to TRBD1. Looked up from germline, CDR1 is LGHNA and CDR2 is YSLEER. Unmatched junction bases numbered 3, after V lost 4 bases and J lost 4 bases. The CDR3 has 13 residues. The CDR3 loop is CASSPEGAYGYTF. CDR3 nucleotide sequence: TGCGCCAGCAGCCCTGAGGGGGCCTATGGCTACACCTTC.

For the CDR3, the DNA is TGTGCCAGCAGCTTAGAACCTGGTCAGGGGCTACCACAAGAGACCCAGTACTTC. It is translated as CASSLEPGQGLPQETQYF. V usage is TRBV7-8 and J usage is TRBJ2-5, with D perhaps TRBD1 (6 bases). The germline V gene has CDR1 SGHVS and CDR2 FQNEAQ. The CDR3 totals 18 residues. V was cut by 1 base and J by 2 bases, with 20 bases left in between.

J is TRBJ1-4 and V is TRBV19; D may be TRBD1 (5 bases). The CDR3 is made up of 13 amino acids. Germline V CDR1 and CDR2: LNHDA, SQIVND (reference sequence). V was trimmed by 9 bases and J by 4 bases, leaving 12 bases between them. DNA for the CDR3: TGTGCCAGCTCCCTGACAGTTAATGAAAAACTGTTTTTT. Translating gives CASSLTVNEKLFF.

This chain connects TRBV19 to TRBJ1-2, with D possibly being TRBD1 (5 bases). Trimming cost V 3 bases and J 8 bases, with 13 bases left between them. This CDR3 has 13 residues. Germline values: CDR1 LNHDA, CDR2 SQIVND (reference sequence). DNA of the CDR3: TGTGCCAGTAGTATTTATTGGGGGGAAGGCTACACCTTC. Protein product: CASSIYWGEGYTF.

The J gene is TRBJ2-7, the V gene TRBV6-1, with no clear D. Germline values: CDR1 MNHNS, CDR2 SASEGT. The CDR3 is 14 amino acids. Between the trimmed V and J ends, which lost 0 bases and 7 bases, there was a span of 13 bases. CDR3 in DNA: TGTGCCAGCAGTGAAGCGTCCGACTTAGAGGAGCAGTACTTC. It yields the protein CASSEASDLEEQYF.

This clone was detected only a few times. The CDR3 DNA reads as TGCGCCAGCAGCCAAGCCTTGCAGGGCGACTATGGCTACACCTTC. It specifies CASSQALQGDYGYTF. The V gene is TRBV4-3, the J gene TRBJ1-2, with D possibly TRBD1 on 5 matching bases. This CDR3 spans 15 amino acids. V lost 1 base, J lost 3 bases, and 12 bases lay in between. Germline V gene data show CDR1 as LGHNA and CDR2 as YSLEER.